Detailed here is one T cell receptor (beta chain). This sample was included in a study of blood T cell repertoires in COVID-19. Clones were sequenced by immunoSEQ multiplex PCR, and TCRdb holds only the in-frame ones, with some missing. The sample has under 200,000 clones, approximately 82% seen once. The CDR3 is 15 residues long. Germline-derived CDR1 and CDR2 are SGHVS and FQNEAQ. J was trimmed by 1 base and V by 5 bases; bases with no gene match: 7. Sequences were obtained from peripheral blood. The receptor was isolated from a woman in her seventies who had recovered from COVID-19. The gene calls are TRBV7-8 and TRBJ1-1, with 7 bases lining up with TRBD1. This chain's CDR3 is CASSPYRGQNTEAFF. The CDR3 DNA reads TGTGCCAGCAGCCCATACAGGGGACAGAACACTGAAGCTTTCTTT.